One sample yielded the 8 T cell receptor beta chains listed below, sequenced in a study of vaccination effects on CD4 cells after COVID-19. No cognate antigen is known for these TCRs. Measured with immunoSEQ multiplex PCR; TCRdb has only the in-frame clones, and not every one. The sample lists 23,000 or so clones; roughly 76% were seen once. Expansion of antigen-specific CD4+ T cells with viral peptide pools was carried out by the ViraFEST assay before sequencing. Investigators separated out CD4+ T cells once about eleven days of culture had passed. It was two doses of either the BNT162b2 or mRNA-1273 vaccine that participants received. The source was CD4+ T cells from PBMCs cultured with SARS-CoV-2 spike peptides, collected after COVID-19 vaccination. Every receptor here comes from a human donor who received a COVID-19 vaccine. Some clones in this sample may be carry-over from other donors' samples.

For the CDR3, the DNA is TGCGCCAGCAGCTTGGTATCCGGGTACGAGCAGTACGTC. Its protein is CASSLVSGYEQYV. The chain links TRBV5-1 to TRBJ2-7, with no clear D. Trimming took off 0 bases at V and 4 bases at J, with 8 bases between the two ends. Germline CDR1 is SGHRS and CDR2 is YFSETQ. The CDR3 loop spans 13 amino acids.

The chain uses TRBV28 and TRBJ1-6; 10 bases are shared with TRBD1. Looked up from germline, CDR1 is MDHEN and CDR2 is SYDVKM. V shed 6 bases and J 9 bases; nucleotides not matched to a gene: 5. CDR3 length equals 14 residues. CDR3 DNA sequence: TGTGCCAGCAGACGAGGACAGGGGGGTTCACCCCTCCACTTT. Amino acid sequence: CASRRGQGGSPLHF.

This rearrangement joins TRBV30 to TRBJ2-5; no definite D call. Germline-derived CDR1 and CDR2 are GTSNPN and SVGIG (reference sequence). This CDR3 contains 12 residues. The ends were cut back, 0 bases at V and 5 bases at J, with 7 bases in the middle. Written as DNA, the CDR3 is TGTGCCTGGAGTGTCGAGCCGGAGACCCAGTACTTC. Translating it yields CAWSVEPETQYF.

This clone was observed a single time. The chain links TRBV4-1 to TRBJ2-3; TRBD1 aligns across 7 bases. CDR1 and CDR2 (germline): MGHRA, YSYEKL. V was pared by 4 bases and J by 7 bases, with 8 bases of the junction left unmatched. CDR3 length: 14 residues. The CDR3 sequence: CASSRDSLWNTQYF. In nucleotides, the CDR3 is TGCGCCAGCAGCCGGGACAGTTTATGGAATACGCAGTATTTT.

The rearrangement joins TRBV30 to TRBJ1-6, with 10 bases that match TRBD1. V lost 0 bases, J lost 10 bases, and 15 bases stayed unmatched. Germline lookup yields CDR1 GTSNPN and CDR2 SVGIG (reference sequence). The CDR3 is 18 residues long. Here the CDR3 DNA reads TGTGCCTGGAGTGTTATCAGCAGTGGGACAGGGGTTAACTCACCCCTCCACTTT. Residues: CAWSVISSGTGVNSPLHF.

The rearrangement links TRBV18 to TRBJ1-5; TRBD1 is a possible D gene (6 bases). Looked up from germline, CDR1 is KGHSH and CDR2 is LQKENI. Trimming took 1 base from V and 2 from J, leaving 12 bases between them. The CDR3 spans 16 residues. The CDR3 DNA reads as TGTGCCAGCTCACCACGGGGAGGGGGTGGCAATCAGCCCCAGCATTTT. Protein: CASSPRGGGGNQPQHF.

Here the CDR3 reads CASSPINSGGGDTQYF. CDR3 in DNA: TGTGCCAGCAGCCCTATTAATAGCGGGGGGGGAGATACGCAGTATTTT. J is TRBJ2-3 and V is TRBV5-4, with 11 bases matching TRBD2. The V segment lost 4 bases and the J segment 5 bases; nucleotides outside the gene matches: 9. CDR1 and CDR2 (germline): SGHNT, YYREEE (reference sequence). The CDR3 has 16 amino acids.

The rearrangement links TRBV7-9 to TRBJ1-1; D is ambiguous. The ends were cut back, 2 bases at V and 1 base at J, with 5 bases in the middle. CDR3 length: 13 residues. From germline, CDR1 is SEHNR and CDR2 FQNEAQ (reference sequence). CDR3 in amino acids: CASSLTENTEAFF. Written as DNA, the CDR3 is TGTGCCAGCAGCTTAACAGAGAACACTGAAGCTTTCTTT.